A single TCR beta chain is shown here with its context. Its antigen is as yet unknown. This sample was taken from a study of blood T cells in healthy people across ages. The use of a sample-barcoded 5' primer and a J-beta primer mix characterized a second PCR of about 7 to 12 cycles. TCRdb called the 5' RACE reads again in MiXCR, with one record for every CDR3 protein. The profile shows some 1.8 million distinct CDR3 sequences, roughly two fifths of them singletons. The CDR3 contains 14 residues. Germline V CDR1 and CDR2: MNHEY, SVGAGI. General study findings and limits: TCR beta diversity tracked closely with naive T cell percentage.

The receptor comes from a human donor in good health. The V gene is TRBV6-5, the J gene TRBJ2-4; D perhaps matches TRBD1 (6 bases). The better agreement between TRBJ2-7 and the DNA end casts doubt on the J call. Sequencing was done on a sample of blood. This CDR3 reads CASSHRDKDYEQYF. The CDR3 bases are TGTGCCAGCAGTCATCGGGACAAAGACTACGAGCAGTACTTC.